Shown below are 20 T cell receptor beta chains from a single sample sequenced in a study of blood T cell repertoires in COVID-19. Assay: immunoSEQ multiplex PCR; the TCRdb copy retains only in-frame clones and omits some. The table has 210,000 or so clones, 65% to 90% seen once. Sequenced sample: PBMCs or T cells enriched from blood (not recorded which). All receptors derive from a woman aged 45-65 years with acute COVID-19.

The V call is TRBV6-1, the J call TRBJ2-7; 7 positions agree with TRBD1. This CDR3 is 15 amino acids long. CDR1 is MNHNS and CDR2 is SASEGT in the germline V gene. The J segment lost 2 bases and the V segment lost 3 bases, leaving 7 bases of the junction unmatched. CDR3 nucleotides: TGTGCCAGCAGTGAGGGTGGTAGGGGGCCCTACGAGCAGTACTTC. Its translation is CASSEGGRGPYEQYF.

The DNA of the CDR3 is TGTGCCAGGCCTCTAGCGGGAGGTGACAATGAGCAGTTCTTC. It codes for CARPLAGGDNEQFF. J is TRBJ2-1 and V is TRBV10-3; 11 bases are a match to TRBD2. CDR3 size: 14 residues. With V trimmed by 10 bases and J by 5 bases, 7 bases remained unmatched. From germline, CDR1 is ENHRY and CDR2 SYGVKD.

This clone was found once. The chain employs TRBV7-2 and TRBJ1-2; a weak D match, TRBD1 (6 bases). Germline CDR1 is SGHTA and CDR2 is FQGNSA. The V end was cut by 5 bases, the J end by 4 bases, with 20 bases between. CDR3 length: 16 residues. CDR3 sequence: CASSPRSTQGFYGYTF. CDR3 DNA: TGTGCCAGCAGCCCTAGGTCAACGCAGGGGTTCTATGGCTACACCTTC.

This chain joins TRBV4-1 and TRBJ1-2; perhaps TRBD1 as D (5 bases). The germline V and J ends were trimmed by 4 bases and 0 bases, with 12 bases remaining between them. The CDR3 is made up of 15 amino acids. Germline CDR1 and CDR2: MGHRA and YSYEKL. The CDR3 spells CASSPQGFANYGYTF. The CDR3 nucleotides read TGCGCCAGCAGCCCTCAGGGTTTTGCTAACTATGGCTACACCTTC.

The CDR3 region has the DNA TGTGCCAGCAGCTTGGCAGGGAAAAGCTCCTACGAGCAGTACTTC. Protein sequence: CASSLAGKSSYEQYF. The chain recombines TRBV5-4 with TRBJ2-7; D perhaps matches TRBD1 (5 bases). Per germline, CDR1 SGHNT and CDR2 YYREEE (reference sequence). V was trimmed by 0 bases and J by 0 bases, leaving 10 bases between them. The CDR3 covers 15 residues.

The chain is built from TRBV4-1 and TRBJ2-1, with TRBD2 identical over 12 bases. The germline CDR1 and CDR2 sequences are MGHRA and YSYEKL. Germline trimming cut 4 bases from V and 5 bases from J; bases unmatched to any gene: 3. This CDR3 is built from 15 residues. CDR3 loop: CASSLLAGGNNEQFF. CDR3 sequence (DNA): TGCGCCAGCAGCCTACTAGCGGGGGGAAACAATGAGCAGTTCTTC.

The rearrangement uses TRBV7-9 and TRBJ2-2; D perhaps matches TRBD2 (6 bases). Trimming took 5 bases from V and 7 from J, leaving 11 bases between them. Germline CDR1 and CDR2: SEHNR and FQNEAQ (reference sequence). This CDR3 has 13 residues. In DNA form, the CDR3 reads TGTGCCAGCAGCCCCATGGGGGGCGGGGAGCTGTTTTTT. It codes for CASSPMGGGELFF.

The chain is built from TRBV6-1 and TRBJ1-2; 7 bases are a match to TRBD1. Germline V gene sequence: CDR1 MNHNS, CDR2 SASEGT. There are 15 residues in the CDR3. V lost 2 bases to trimming and J lost 6 bases; unmatched junction nucleotides: 9. The CDR3 is CASSELGQPTHGYTF. The CDR3 region has the DNA TGTGCCAGCAGTGAACTGGGACAGCCTACCCATGGCTACACCTTC.

The CDR3 coding sequence is TGTGCCACCGGACTAGCGCCTACAGATACGCAGTATTTT. Protein: CATGLAPTDTQYF. This chain uses TRBV2 with TRBJ2-3, with 9 bases lining up with TRBD2. In germline, CDR1 is SNHLY, CDR2 FYNNEI. After removal of 10 bases from V and 3 bases from J, the junction contained 5 bases not matched to a gene. This CDR3 has 13 amino acids.

The chain joins TRBV18 to TRBJ1-6, with 7 bases identical to TRBD1. Germline trimming cut 0 bases from V and 4 bases from J; bases unmatched to any gene: 0. This CDR3 contains 15 residues. The germline V gene encodes CDR1 KGHSH and CDR2 LQKENI. CDR3 sequence: CASSPPGQYNSPLHF. DNA for the CDR3: TGTGCCAGCTCACCACCGGGACAGTATAATTCACCCCTCCACTTT.

This chain joins TRBV12-3 or TRBV12-4 and TRBJ1-1; no clear D. This CDR3 spans 13 amino acids. V was shortened by 8 bases and J by 0 bases, with 10 bases between the two germline ends. The CDR3 DNA is TGTGCCAGCCGCATGGGCTTGAACACTGAAGCTTTCTTT. Amino acids: CASRMGLNTEAFF.

The chain links TRBV10-1 to TRBJ2-5; possibly TRBD2 for D (6 bases). Germline loops: CDR1 WNHNN, CDR2 SYGVQD (reference sequence). Trimming left V 9 bases short and J 3 bases short, with 11 bases between. The CDR3 totals 12 residues. The CDR3 sequence: CARGTLKETQYF. The DNA of the CDR3 is TGCGCCAGGGGGACTCTGAAAGAGACCCAGTACTTC.

The chain joins TRBV5-6 to TRBJ2-3; 8 bases fit TRBD2. Germline V gives CDR1 SGHDT, CDR2 YYEEEE. The CDR3 is made up of 14 amino acids. V was pared by 2 bases and J by 4 bases, with 3 bases of the junction left unmatched. CDR3: CASSFRGGADTQYF. CDR3 nucleotide sequence: TGTGCCAGCAGCTTTCGGGGGGGCGCAGATACGCAGTATTTT. Full variable domain (rest looked up from reference TRBV5-6 and TRBJ2-3): DAGVTQSPTHLIKTRGQQVTLRCSPKSGHDTVSWYQQALGQGPQFIFQYYEEEERQRGNFPDRFSGHQFPNYSSELNVNALLLGDSALYLCASSFRGGADTQYFGPGTRLTVL.

V is TRBV7-2 and J is TRBJ2-7; the match to TRBD1 covers 8 bases. Germline V gene data show CDR1 as SGHTA and CDR2 as FQGNSA. The CDR3 length is 15 residues. V lost 6 bases, J lost 2 bases, and 9 bases stayed unmatched. CDR3 loop: CASRTTGQVPYEQYF. CDR3 nucleotide sequence: TGTGCCAGCAGGACGACGGGACAGGTTCCCTACGAGCAGTACTTC.

This clone has just one count. The chain carries TRBV6-6 and TRBJ2-4; D gene uncertain. Per germline, CDR1 MNHNY and CDR2 SVGAGI (reference sequence). Trimming shortened V by 7 bases and J by 0 bases, and 10 bases separated the two germline ends. CDR3 size: 14 residues. CDR3 in amino acids: CASIDQVAKNIQYF. The CDR3 nucleotides read TGTGCCAGCATCGATCAGGTAGCCAAAAACATTCAGTACTTC.

V is TRBV19 and J is TRBJ1-5; D uncertain. This CDR3 has 17 amino acids. Germline CDR1 reads LNHDA; CDR2 reads SQIVND (reference sequence). The V and J ends lost 3 bases and 3 bases respectively, with 18 bases between them. CDR3: CASSMKYVEQPNQPQHF. The DNA for the CDR3 is TGTGCCAGTAGTATGAAGTATGTGGAACAGCCCAATCAGCCCCAGCATTTT.

CDR3 region: CASSVEQAWGGYTF. CDR3 nucleotides: TGTGCCAGCAGCGTAGAACAGGCGTGGGGTGGCTACACCTTC. The chain uses TRBV9 and TRBJ1-2; D perhaps matches TRBD1 (5 bases). Germline V CDR1 and CDR2: SGDLS, YYNGEE. The ends were cut back, 0 bases at V and 7 bases at J, with 13 bases in the middle. This CDR3 spans 14 amino acids.

V and J are TRBV5-1 and TRBJ2-6, with a tentative D call TRBD1 (5 bases). Trimming stripped 4 bases from V and 0 bases from J, with 14 bases between. The V gene's germline CDR1 is SGHRS and CDR2 YFSETQ. This CDR3 is 17 amino acids long. CDR3 region: CASSRDAGISGANVLTF. As DNA, the CDR3 is TGCGCCAGCAGCAGAGACGCAGGGATCTCTGGGGCCAACGTCCTGACTTTC.

The chain has TRBV7-2 and TRBJ2-5; D not resolved. The ends were cut back, 0 bases at V and 4 bases at J, with 12 bases in the middle. This CDR3 is 15 amino acids long. Germline CDR1 and CDR2: SGHTA and FQGNSA. The CDR3 is CASSLASSVTETQYF. The CDR3 DNA reads TGTGCCAGCAGCTTAGCTTCAAGCGTGACAGAGACCCAGTACTTC.

The gene calls are TRBV18 and TRBJ2-5, with D uncertain. Germline V CDR1 and CDR2: KGHSH, LQKENI. The ends were cut back, 3 bases at V and 1 base at J, with 15 bases in the middle. The CDR3 runs to 16 residues. The CDR3 DNA is TGTGCCAGCTCACCCAGCTACGGCACGGGCCAAGAGACCCAGTACTTC. Protein: CASSPSYGTGQETQYF. Drawing the rest from reference TRBV18 and TRBJ2-5, the complete variable domain is NAGVMQNPRHLVRRRGQEARLRCSPMKGHSHVYWYRQLPEEGLKFMVYLQKENIIDESGMPKERFSAEFPKEGPSILRIQQVVRGDSAAYFCASSPSYGTGQETQYFGPGTRLLVL.